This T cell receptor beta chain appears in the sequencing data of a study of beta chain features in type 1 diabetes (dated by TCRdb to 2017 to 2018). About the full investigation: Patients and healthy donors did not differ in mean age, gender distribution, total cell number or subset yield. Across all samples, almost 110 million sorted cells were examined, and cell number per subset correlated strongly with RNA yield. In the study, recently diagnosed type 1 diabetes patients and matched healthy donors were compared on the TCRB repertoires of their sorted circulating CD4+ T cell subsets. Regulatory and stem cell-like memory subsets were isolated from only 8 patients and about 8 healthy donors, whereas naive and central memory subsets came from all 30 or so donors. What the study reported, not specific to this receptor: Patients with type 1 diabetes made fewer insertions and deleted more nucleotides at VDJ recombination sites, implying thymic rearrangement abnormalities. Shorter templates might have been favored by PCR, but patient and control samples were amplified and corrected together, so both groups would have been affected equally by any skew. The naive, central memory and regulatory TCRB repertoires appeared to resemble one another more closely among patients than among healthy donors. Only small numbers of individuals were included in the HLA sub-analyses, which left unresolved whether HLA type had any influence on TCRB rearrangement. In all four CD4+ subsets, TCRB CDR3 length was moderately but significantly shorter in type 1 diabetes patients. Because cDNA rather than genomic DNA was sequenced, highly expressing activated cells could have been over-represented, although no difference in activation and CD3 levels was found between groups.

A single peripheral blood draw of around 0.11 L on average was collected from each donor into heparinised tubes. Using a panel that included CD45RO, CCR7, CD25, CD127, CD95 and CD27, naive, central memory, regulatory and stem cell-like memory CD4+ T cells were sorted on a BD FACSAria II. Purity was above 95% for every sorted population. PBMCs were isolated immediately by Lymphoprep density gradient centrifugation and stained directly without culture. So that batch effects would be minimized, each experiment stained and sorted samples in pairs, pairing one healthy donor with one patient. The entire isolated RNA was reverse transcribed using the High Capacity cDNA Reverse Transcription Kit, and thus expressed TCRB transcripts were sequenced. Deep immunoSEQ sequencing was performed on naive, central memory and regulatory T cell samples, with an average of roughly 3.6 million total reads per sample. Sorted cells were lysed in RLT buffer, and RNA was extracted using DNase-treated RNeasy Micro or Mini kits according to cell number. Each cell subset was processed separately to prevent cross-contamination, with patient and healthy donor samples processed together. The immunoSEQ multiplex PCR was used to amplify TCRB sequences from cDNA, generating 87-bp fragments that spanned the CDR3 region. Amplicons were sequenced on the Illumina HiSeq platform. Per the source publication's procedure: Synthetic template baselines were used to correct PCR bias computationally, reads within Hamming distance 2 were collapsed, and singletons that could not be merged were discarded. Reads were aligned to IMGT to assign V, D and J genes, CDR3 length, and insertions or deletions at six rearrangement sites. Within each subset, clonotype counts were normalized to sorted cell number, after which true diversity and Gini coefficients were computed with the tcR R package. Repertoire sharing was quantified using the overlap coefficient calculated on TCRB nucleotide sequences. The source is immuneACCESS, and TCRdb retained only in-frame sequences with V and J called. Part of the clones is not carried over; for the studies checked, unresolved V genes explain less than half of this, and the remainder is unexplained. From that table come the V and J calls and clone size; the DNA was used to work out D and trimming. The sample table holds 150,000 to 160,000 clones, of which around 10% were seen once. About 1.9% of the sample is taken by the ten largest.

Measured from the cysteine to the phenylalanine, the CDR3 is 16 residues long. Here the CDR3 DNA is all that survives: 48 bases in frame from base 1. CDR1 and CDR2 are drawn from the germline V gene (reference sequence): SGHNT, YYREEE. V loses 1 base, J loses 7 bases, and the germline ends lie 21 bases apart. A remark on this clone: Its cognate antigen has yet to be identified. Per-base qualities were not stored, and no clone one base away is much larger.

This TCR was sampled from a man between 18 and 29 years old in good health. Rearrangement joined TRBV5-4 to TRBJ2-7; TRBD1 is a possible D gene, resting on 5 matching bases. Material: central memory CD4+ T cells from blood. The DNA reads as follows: TGTGCCAGCAGCTTGTTAGGAGTCGGGCAGGGAATTGAGCAGTACTTC. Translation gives CASSLLGVGQGIEQYF.